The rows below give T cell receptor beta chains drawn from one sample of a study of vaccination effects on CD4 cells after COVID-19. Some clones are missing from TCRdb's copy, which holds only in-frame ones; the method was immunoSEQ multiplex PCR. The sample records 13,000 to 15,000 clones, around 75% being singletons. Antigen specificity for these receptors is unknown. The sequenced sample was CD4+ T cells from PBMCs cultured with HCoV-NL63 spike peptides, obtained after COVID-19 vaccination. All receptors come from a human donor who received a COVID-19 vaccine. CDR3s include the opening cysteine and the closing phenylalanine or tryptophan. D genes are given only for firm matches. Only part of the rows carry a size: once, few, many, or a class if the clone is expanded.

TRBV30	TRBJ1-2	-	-	TGTGCCTGGAGTGTACAGGGCAGGATCTATGGCTACACCTTC	CAWSVQGRIYGYTF
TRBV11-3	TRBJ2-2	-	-	TGTGCCAGCAGCTTGGCTAGCAACGCCGGGGAGCTGTTTTTT	CASSLASNAGELFF
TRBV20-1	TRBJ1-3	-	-	TGCAGTGCTAGTTTCAAGGGTTTTCCTGGAAACACCATATATTTT	CSASFKGFPGNTIYF
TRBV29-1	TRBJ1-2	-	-	TGCAGCGTTGTGACGGGTTATGGCTACACCTTC	CSVVTGYGYTF
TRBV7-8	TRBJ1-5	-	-	TGTGCCAGCACCTCTACAGCAGACCTTGGGGAGCCCCAGCATTTT	CASTSTADLGEPQHF
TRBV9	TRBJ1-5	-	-	TGTGCCAGCAGCGTAGGAGGGGGAGATCAGCCCCAGCATTTT	CASSVGGGDQPQHF
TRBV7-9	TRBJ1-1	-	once	TGTGCCAGCAGCCCCCCCGCGGGGGGGCGTACTGAAGCTTTCTTT	CASSPPAGGRTEAFF
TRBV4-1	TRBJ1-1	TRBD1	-	TGCGCCAGGCGACAGGGGACAAGCGGGGGCACTGAAGCTTTCTTT	CARRQGTSGGTEAFF
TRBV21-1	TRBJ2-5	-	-	TGTGCCAGAGGGACTACCCAAGAGACCCAGTACTTC	CARGTTQETQYF
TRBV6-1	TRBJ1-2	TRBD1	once	TGTGCCAGCAGTGAAAACAGGGGGCGCAGGGTCAATGGCTACACCTTC	CASSENRGRRVNGYTF
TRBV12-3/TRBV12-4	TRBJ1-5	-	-	TGTGCCAGCAGTTTATTGGGTCCCCAGCCCCAGCATTTT	CASSLLGPQPQHF
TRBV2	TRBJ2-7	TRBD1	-	TGTGCCGGGAGCCTGGGGGGACAGGGAGAAAGCGAGCAGTACTTC	CAGSLGGQGESEQYF
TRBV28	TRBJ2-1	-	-	TGTGCCAGCACCGGGGGATTCTACAATGAGCAGTTCTTC	CASTGGFYNEQFF
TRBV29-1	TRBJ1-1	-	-	TGCAGCGTTGGGTCTTTAATCAACACTGAAGCTTTCTTT	CSVGSLINTEAFF
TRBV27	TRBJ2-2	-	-	TGTGCCAGCGGACCATGGGGAGGGGAGCTGTTTTTT	CASGPWGGELFF
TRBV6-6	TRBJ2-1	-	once	TGTGCCAGCAATGTGAGTGAGCAGTTCTTC	CASNVSEQFF
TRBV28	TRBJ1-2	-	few	TGTGCCAGCAGTTTGTACGGGGGAATGTTGGACGGAAACTATGGCTACACCTTC	CASSLYGGMLDGNYGYTF
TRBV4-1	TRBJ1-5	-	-	TGCGCCAGCAGCCCTCAGAGGGCGGAACAGGGAGGCCAGCCCCAGCATTTT	CASSPQRAEQGGQPQHF
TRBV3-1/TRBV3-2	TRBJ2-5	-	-	TGTGCCAGCAGCCACTTTACAGGGACAACCCAAGAGACCCAGTACTTC	CASSHFTGTTQETQYF
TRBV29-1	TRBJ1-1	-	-	TGCAGCGCTGAGCCTTATACGAACACTGAAGCTTTCTTT	CSAEPYTNTEAFF
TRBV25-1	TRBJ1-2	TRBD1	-	TGTGCCAGCAGTGCAACAAGGGACAGGGACAATAACTATGGCTACACCTTC	CASSATRDRDNNYGYTF
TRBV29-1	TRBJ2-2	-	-	TGCAGCGTTAGGGAGAGCACCGGGGAGCTGTTTTTT	CSVRESTGELFF
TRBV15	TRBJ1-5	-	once	TGTGCTTCGGCGGTCCAGCATGGTCAGCCCCAGCATTTT	CASAVQHGQPQHF